These 18 T cell receptor beta chains were sequenced from one sample in a study of T cell responses to AZD1222 COVID-19 vaccine. This table comes from immunoSEQ multiplex PCR, and its TCRdb copy is limited to in-frame clones, with some not included. The sample consists of 90,000 to 130,000 clones, 70% to 90% of them appearing once. Sample: peripheral blood, taken 28 days after the second AZD1222 dose. These receptors were collected from an adult who received the AZD1222 COVID-19 vaccine.

The chain links TRBV7-9 to TRBJ1-4, with a tentative D call TRBD1 (5 bases). V was pared by 1 base and J by 8 bases, with 8 bases between. Germline CDR1 reads SEHNR; CDR2 reads FQNEAQ (reference sequence). This CDR3 comprises 13 residues. The CDR3 DNA sequence: TGTGCCAGCAGCTTAGTCCGGGGGGAAAAACTGTTTTTT. It encodes CASSLVRGEKLFF.

This clone was counted between two and nine times. V gene TRBV28 combines with J gene TRBJ2-7, with a tentative D call TRBD2 (5 bases). This CDR3 comprises 14 residues. V dropped 6 bases and J dropped 4 bases, with 16 bases sitting between them. Germline CDR1 MDHEN, CDR2 SYDVKM. CDR3 in DNA: TGTGCCAGCAGGGAGGTTGGTGTGGGATACGAGCAGTACTTC. This gives the protein CASREVGVGYEQYF.

The sample holds one count of this clone. The V gene is TRBV7-9, the J gene TRBJ2-7; TRBD2 is a possible D gene (6 bases). The ends were cut back, 3 bases at V and 6 bases at J, with 18 bases in the middle. CDR1 SEHNR and CDR2 FQNEAQ come from the germline V gene (reference sequence). The CDR3 runs 15 residues. As DNA, the CDR3 is TGTGCCAGCAGCTTGTCTCCCGGGGAAGCGGGCGAGCAGTACTTC. Protein: CASSLSPGEAGEQYF.

J is TRBJ1-2 and V is TRBV10-3; D not certain. Trimming cost V 1 base and J 8 bases, with 11 bases left between them. Germline-derived CDR1 and CDR2 are ENHRY and SYGVKD. This CDR3 is built from 13 residues. CDR3 sequence reads: CAISELRSGGYTF. The CDR3 DNA is TGTGCCATCAGTGAGTTAAGGAGTGGGGGCTACACCTTC.

The V gene is TRBV5-4, the J gene TRBJ1-1; D is undetermined. The CDR3 has 12 residues. Germline-derived CDR1 and CDR2 are SGHNT and YYREEE (reference sequence). V was clipped by 1 base and J by 7 bases, with 8 bases between them. This chain's CDR3 is CASSLQGNEAFF. The CDR3 DNA reads TGTGCCAGCAGCTTGCAAGGGAATGAAGCTTTCTTT.

CDR3 sequence reads: CASSPHREGIPTYEQYF. CDR3 DNA: TGTGCCAGCTCACCGCACAGGGAGGGTATCCCAACCTACGAGCAGTACTTC. The chain uses TRBV18 and TRBJ2-7; D might be TRBD2 (7 bases). The CDR3 is 17 residues long. CDR1 is KGHSH and CDR2 is LQKENI in the germline V gene. The V end lost 3 bases, the J end lost 2 bases, and 20 bases lay between the germline ends. Full variable domain (remainder filled in from reference TRBV18 and TRBJ2-7): NAGVMQNPRHLVRRRGQEARLRCSPMKGHSHVYWYRQLPEEGLKFMVYLQKENIIDESGMPKERFSAEFPKEGPSILRIQQVVRGDSAAYFCASSPHREGIPTYEQYFGPGTRLTVT.

The rearrangement uses TRBV6-2 or TRBV6-3 and TRBJ1-2; D possibly corresponds to TRBD1 (5 bases). Germline V gene lookup returns CDR1 MNHEY and CDR2 SVGEGT. V was cut by 0 bases and J by 4 bases, with 9 bases left in between. The CDR3 is made up of 14 amino acids. CDR3 amino acids: CASSYSKGTYGYTF. DNA of the CDR3: TGTGCCAGCAGTTACTCGAAAGGGACCTATGGCTACACCTTC.

The rearrangement links TRBV6-5 to TRBJ1-2, with TRBD1 matching over 7 bases. Looked up from germline, CDR1 is MNHEY and CDR2 is SVGAGI. The length of the CDR3 is 14 residues. V shed 8 bases and J 3 bases; nucleotides not matched to a gene: 9. The CDR3 loop is CASRQTGVDYGYTF. CDR3 nucleotide sequence: TGTGCCAGCCGACAAACAGGGGTCGACTATGGCTACACCTTC.

The V gene is TRBV6-5, the J gene TRBJ2-2; TRBD1 agrees at 7 bases. CDR3 size: 14 residues. V was pared by 7 bases and J by 2 bases, with 4 bases of the junction left unmatched. Germline assignment: CDR1 MNHEY and CDR2 SVGAGI. The CDR3 region has the DNA TGTGCCAGCACAGGGGGTTCCAACACCGGGGAGCTGTTTTTT. This gives the protein CASTGGSNTGELFF.

The chain uses TRBV24-1 and TRBJ1-4; D is undetermined. Trimming left V 4 bases short and J 0 bases short, with 8 bases between. Germline assignment: CDR1 KGHDR and CDR2 SFDVKD. The CDR3 is 15 residues long. CDR3 loop: CATSDNSATNEKLFF. CDR3 in DNA: TGTGCCACCAGTGACAATTCCGCAACTAATGAAAAACTGTTTTTT.

The V call is TRBV7-9, the J call TRBJ1-6; D possibly corresponds to TRBD1 (5 bases). V lost 5 bases and J 1 base, leaving 9 bases between the germline ends. CDR3 size: 15 residues. Germline CDR1 and CDR2: SEHNR and FQNEAQ (reference sequence). The CDR3 DNA is TGTGCCAGCAGCCCTGGGACGTCCTATAATTCACCCCTCCACTTT. Its translation: CASSPGTSYNSPLHF.

This rearrangement joins TRBV19 to TRBJ1-4, with 9 positions matching TRBD1. Germline CDR1 LNHDA, CDR2 SQIVND (reference sequence). CDR3 length: 14 amino acids. The trim removed 5 bases at V and 6 bases at J, leaving 4 bases unmatched. In DNA form, the CDR3 reads TGTGCCAGTAGTGCCCGGACAGGGGATGAAAAACTGTTTTTT. The encoded protein is CASSARTGDEKLFF.

This clone occurred once. The chain employs TRBV2 and TRBJ2-5; possibly TRBD2 for D (6 bases). CDR1 is SNHLY and CDR2 is FYNNEI in the germline V gene. V lost 2 bases and J lost 5, with 15 bases in between. The CDR3 consists of 15 residues. The CDR3 coding sequence is TGTGCCAGCAGTGAATCGGGGGAGATGTGGGAGACCCAGTACTTC. Its translation is CASSESGEMWETQYF.

This clone was seen just once. The V and J genes are TRBV7-8 and TRBJ2-7, with 7 positions matching TRBD2. V was pared by 4 bases and J by 3 bases, with 6 bases of the junction left unmatched. The CDR3 totals 14 residues. Germline V CDR1 and CDR2: SGHVS, FQNEAQ. The CDR3 DNA reads TGTGCCAGCAGCTCGCGGACTAGTGTCTACGAGCAGTACTTC. Translated: CASSSRTSVYEQYF.

V gene TRBV29-1 combines with J gene TRBJ1-2; 10 positions match TRBD1. CDR1 is SQVTM and CDR2 is ANQGSEA in the germline V gene. The CDR3 loop spans 15 amino acids. Germline trimming cut 0 bases from V and 7 bases from J; bases unmatched to any gene: 8. The CDR3 nucleotides read TGCAGCGTTGAAGATTCCGGGACAGGGGTGGGTGGCTACACCTTC. Its translation is CSVEDSGTGVGGYTF.

The chain combines TRBV5-8 with TRBJ1-2; TRBD1 might be the D (6 bases). Germline assignment: CDR1 SGHTS and CDR2 YDEGEE. This CDR3 contains 12 residues. Trimming left V 3 bases short and J 7 bases short, with 10 bases between. DNA for the CDR3: TGTGCCAGCAGCTCGAACAGGGTTGGCTACACCTTC. It specifies CASSSNRVGYTF.

The gene calls are TRBV27 and TRBJ2-1; no definite D call. Trimming took off 3 bases at V and 8 bases at J, with 14 bases between the two ends. The germline V gene encodes CDR1 MNHEY and CDR2 SMNVEV (reference sequence). The length of the CDR3 is 14 residues. The CDR3 coding sequence is TGTGCCAGCAGTTTTCTAGGATCGGACGATGAGCAGTTCTTC. Residues: CASSFLGSDDEQFF.

V gene TRBV3-1 (or the pseudogene TRBV3-2) combines with J gene TRBJ1-5; possible D gene TRBD1, 6 bases. V dropped 5 bases and J dropped 4 bases, with 12 bases sitting between them. CDR3 length: 14 residues. CDR1 and CDR2 from the germline V gene are LGHDT and YNNKEL (reference sequence). The CDR3 reads CASSGGRGNQPQHF. DNA of the CDR3: TGTGCCAGCAGCGGGGGCAGGGGTAATCAGCCCCAGCATTTT.